The 17 T cell receptor beta chains listed next were all sequenced from one sample in a study of blood T cell repertoires in COVID-19. Profiling relied on immunoSEQ multiplex PCR, and the TCRdb table lists in-frame clones only, not all of them. The sample shows 230,000 or so clones, around 83% of them seen only once. Sequencing was performed on peripheral blood. The origin of the receptors is a man aged 40-49 years with active or convalescent COVID-19.

J is TRBJ2-3 and V is TRBV6-4; 10 nucleotides match TRBD1. The CDR3 spans 15 residues. Unmatched junction bases numbered 6, after V lost 5 bases and J lost 4 bases. The germline V gene has CDR1 MRHNA and CDR2 SNTAGT. The CDR3 loop reads CASSTGQGLADTQYF. CDR3 in DNA: TGTGCCAGCAGTACGGGACAGGGGCTCGCAGATACGCAGTATTTT.

This chain connects TRBV19 to TRBJ1-5, with D perhaps matching TRBD1 (6 bases). The CDR3 sequence is 14 residues long. The germline CDR1 and CDR2 sequences are LNHDA and SQIVND (reference sequence). Trimming took 6 bases from V and 11 from J, leaving 20 bases between them. CDR3: CASSPTGIDPAQHF. CDR3 DNA: TGTGCCAGTAGCCCGACAGGAATAGATCCAGCCCAGCATTTT.

This sequence joins TRBV27 and TRBJ2-5, with TRBD1 identical over 7 bases. With V trimmed by 8 bases and J by 6 bases, 15 bases remained unmatched. Germline CDR1 reads MNHEY; CDR2 reads SMNVEV (reference sequence). The CDR3 has 15 residues. CDR3 bases: TGTGCCAGCGGCCAAACCAGGGACAGCCGACAGACCCAGTACTTC. This encodes CASGQTRDSRQTQYF.

This chain joins TRBV7-2 and TRBJ1-2; D is possibly TRBD1 (5 bases). The CDR3 has 14 amino acids. Germline-derived CDR1 and CDR2 are SGHTA and FQGNSA. The germline V and J ends were trimmed by 3 bases and 0 bases, with 8 bases remaining between them. The CDR3 is CASSLSGTNYGYTF. As DNA, the CDR3 is TGTGCCAGCAGCTTGTCAGGGACTAACTATGGCTACACCTTC.

The DNA of the CDR3 is TGCGCCAGCAGCCAACCCGGCAGACTTACAGGGGCTATAGCAAAGGACACCGGGGAGCTGTTTTTT. Translating it yields CASSQPGRLTGAIAKDTGELFF. The chain has TRBV4-1 and TRBJ2-2; 7 bases are a match to TRBD1. V lost 2 bases, J lost 3 bases, and 24 bases stayed unmatched. The CDR3 contains 22 residues. Germline CDR1 and CDR2: MGHRA and YSYEKL.

The chain recombines TRBV19 with TRBJ1-2; 7 bases fit TRBD1. The ends lost 4 bases at V and 4 bases at J; junction bases unmatched: 3. CDR3 length: 13 residues. Germline values: CDR1 LNHDA, CDR2 SQIVND (reference sequence). For the CDR3, the DNA is TGTGCCAGTAGTACACAGGGGACCTATGGCTACACCTTC. It is translated as CASSTQGTYGYTF.

V usage is TRBV9 and J usage is TRBJ1-5; D is undetermined. The CDR3 consists of 14 residues. CDR1 is SGDLS and CDR2 is YYNGEE in the germline V gene. The V end was cut by 4 bases, the J end by 7 bases, with 15 bases between. The CDR3 nucleotides read TGTGCCAGCAGCTCCGACACCTCCCTACAGCCCCAGCATTTT. Its protein product is CASSSDTSLQPQHF.

This chain uses TRBV5-1 with TRBJ1-5, with 7 bases fitting TRBD1. The ends lost 4 bases at V and 0 bases at J; junction bases unmatched: 4. This CDR3 contains 15 residues. Germline V gene data show CDR1 as SGHRS and CDR2 as YFSETQ. CDR3 DNA sequence: TGCGCCAGCAGCGAGGGACAGTCTAGCAATCAGCCCCAGCATTTT. Translation gives CASSEGQSSNQPQHF.

This chain joins TRBV5-6 and TRBJ2-5, with D possibly TRBD2 on 5 matching bases. Between the trimmed V and J ends, which lost 4 bases and 4 bases, there was a span of 14 bases. Germline V CDR1 and CDR2: SGHDT, YYEEEE. The CDR3 runs 14 residues. The CDR3 DNA sequence: TGTGCCAGCAGCCTAGTCCCGGCGGGAGAGACCCAGTACTTC. Translating gives CASSLVPAGETQYF.

V is TRBV11-3 and J is TRBJ2-7; 9 bases agree with TRBD1. CDR3 size: 14 residues. J was trimmed by 2 bases and V by 5 bases; bases with no gene match: 4. Germline CDR1 is SGHNT and CDR2 is YENEEA. CDR3 in DNA: TGTGCCAGCAGCAAGGGACAGGGAGCCTACGAGCAGTACTTC. Amino acid sequence: CASSKGQGAYEQYF.

The sample holds one count of this clone. This chain uses TRBV6-6 with TRBJ1-1; D gene ambiguous. V lost 0 bases, J lost 6 bases, and 11 bases lay in between. The CDR3 is made up of 14 amino acids. Germline CDR1 MNHNY, CDR2 SVGAGI (reference sequence). As DNA, the CDR3 is TGTGCCAGCAGTTACTCCGAACAATCCGCTGAAGCTTTCTTT. Translating it yields CASSYSEQSAEAFF.

J is TRBJ1-3 and V is TRBV18; D possibly corresponds to TRBD1 (5 bases). Germline CDR1 reads KGHSH; CDR2 reads LQKENI. Between the trimmed V and J ends, which lost 1 base and 0 bases, there was a span of 10 bases. This CDR3 region has 16 residues. CDR3 coding DNA: TGTGCCAGCTCACCACGGGACTTGAGCTCTGGAAACACCATATATTTT. Translated: CASSPRDLSSGNTIYF.

The rearrangement joins TRBV6-5 to TRBJ2-1; D is possibly TRBD1 (5 bases). V was pared by 7 bases and J by 11 bases, with 12 bases between. The CDR3 has 11 amino acids. From germline, CDR1 is MNHEY and CDR2 SVGAGI. CDR3 in DNA: TGTGCCAGCACCCTCGGACAACAGCAGTTCTTC. This translates into CASTLGQQQFF.

The chain carries TRBV12-5 and TRBJ2-3, with 8 bases fitting TRBD1. Germline CDR1 LGHNT, CDR2 FRNRAP. J lost 3 bases, V lost 5 bases, and 4 bases had no gene match. The CDR3 has 14 amino acids. The CDR3 here is CASGPWTGTDTQYF. The CDR3 nucleotides read TGTGCTAGTGGTCCCTGGACAGGGACAGATACGCAGTATTTT.

This chain connects TRBV11-3 to TRBJ2-2; 11 bases line up with TRBD2. J lost 5 bases, V lost 1 base, and 0 bases had no gene match. This CDR3 spans 15 amino acids. Germline V gene lookup returns CDR1 SGHNT and CDR2 YENEEA. The CDR3 DNA reads as TGTGCCAGCAGCTTAGGACTAGCGGGGACCGGGGAGCTGTTTTTT. Translation gives CASSLGLAGTGELFF.

The count of this clone is one. The rearrangement links TRBV28 to TRBJ2-2, with 8 positions matching TRBD1. The CDR3 has 14 amino acids. J gave up 6 bases and V 8 bases, and 8 bases lay outside the gene matches. Germline V lookup: CDR1 MDHEN, CDR2 SYDVKM. Written as DNA, the CDR3 is TGTGCCAGCCAGATCGGACAGGGTCCCGGGGAGCTGTTTTTT. Translating gives CASQIGQGPGELFF.

This clone was seen a handful of times. The chain uses TRBV5-4 and TRBJ2-2; the D gene is possibly TRBD1 (7 bases). The CDR3 is 14 amino acids. With 0 bases removed from V and 7 bases from J, the gap between germline ends came to 10 bases. Looked up from germline, CDR1 is SGHNT and CDR2 is YYREEE (reference sequence). CDR3 sequence reads: CASSLARGDGELFF. In DNA, the CDR3 is TGTGCCAGCAGCTTGGCCAGGGGGGACGGGGAGCTGTTTTTT.